This T cell receptor (beta chain) was sequenced during a study of blood T cell repertoires in COVID-19. Original analysis: Scientists estimated how many nucleated cells there were by amplifying reference gene primers. Sequencing was performed with immunoSEQ multiplex PCR; in TCRdb, only in-frame clones are kept and a portion is missing. The D gene and trimming were derived from the DNA, and the V and J assignments and clone size from that table. The table records 120,000 to 150,000 clones, roughly 85% of them present only once. This clone was counted between two and nine times. The V segment lost 6 bases and the J segment 0 bases; nucleotides outside the gene matches: 8. This CDR3 is 16 amino acids long. Germline V lookup: CDR1 SQVTM, CDR2 ANQGSEA.

This chain links TRBV29-1 with TRBJ1-1; TRBD1 aligns across 12 bases. What was sequenced was peripheral blood. The clonotype comes from a middle-aged man with acute or convalescent COVID-19. The CDR3: CSVFIRDRGLNTEAFF. The CDR3 DNA sequence: TGCAGCGTATTTATCCGGGACAGGGGGCTGAACACTGAAGCTTTCTTT.